The table lists the clone carrying this TCR beta chain with a few counts. This sample was taken from a study of T cell repertoires in cytomegalovirus infection. About the research overall: Both CMV infection and a matching HLA type were indicated by public TCR beta signatures.

One entry per CDR3 protein, called by TCRdb with MiXCR from the reads. The table shows about 180,000 distinct CDR3 sequences, with 17% occurring only once. From germline, CDR1 is LGHNA and CDR2 YNFKEQ. Trimming pared 1 base from V and 4 bases from J, leaving 13 bases between. This CDR3 spans 15 amino acids. The clonotype was recovered from a human donor in good health (CMV status not recorded). Some clones in this sample may be carry-over from other donors' samples. V gene TRBV4-2 combines with J gene TRBJ1-2, with no clear D. Sample: CD8+ T cells from PBMCs. In DNA form, the CDR3 reads TGTGCCAGCAGCCAAGTAGGGTCCGATTCCTATGGCTACACCTTC. It yields the protein CASSQVGSDSYGYTF.